The 14 T cell receptor beta chains below come from one sample, sequenced in a study of blood T cell repertoires in COVID-19. Data came from immunoSEQ multiplex PCR; TCRdb stores just in-frame clones and leaves some out. Found here are approximately 230,000 clones, roughly 82% of them singletons; the top ten hold roughly 4.9%. The sequencing sample was made of peripheral blood. Source of these receptors: a woman older than 75 with active or convalescent COVID-19.

The rearrangement uses TRBV2 and TRBJ1-5; TRBD1 matches 9 bases. Trimming removed 6 bases from V and 5 bases from J; junction bases left unmatched: 5. The CDR3 is 14 amino acids. Germline lookup yields CDR1 SNHLY and CDR2 FYNNEI. CDR3 sequence: CASSRTGGDQPQHF. The CDR3 DNA follows: TGTGCCAGCAGCCGAACAGGGGGCGATCAGCCCCAGCATTTT.

V and J are TRBV6-5 and TRBJ1-1, with 7 bases matching TRBD1. J was trimmed by 5 bases and V by 5 bases; bases with no gene match: 8. There are 14 residues in the CDR3. CDR1 MNHEY and CDR2 SVGAGI come from the germline V gene. Written as DNA, the CDR3 is TGTGCCAGCAGTAAAATGACAGGGACGACTGAAGCTTTCTTT. This codes for CASSKMTGTTEAFF.

V is TRBV7-8 and J is TRBJ2-2; D not resolved. Germline-derived CDR1 and CDR2 are SGHVS and FQNEAQ. The CDR3 runs to 13 residues. Trimming took 5 bases from V and 4 from J, leaving 8 bases between them. The DNA of the CDR3 is TGTGCCAGCAGCCCGAGTTCCACCGGGGAGCTGTTTTTT. Translated: CASSPSSTGELFF.

This clone was seen only once. The rearrangement uses TRBV5-4 and TRBJ2-3, with 11 bases fitting TRBD2. The V segment lost 7 bases and the J segment 4 bases; nucleotides outside the gene matches: 8. Per the germline V gene, CDR1 is SGHNT and CDR2 is YYREEE (reference sequence). CDR3 length: 15 residues. The CDR3 coding sequence is TGTGCCAGCGGACCCGGGGGACTAGCGGCAGATACGCAGTATTTT. This gives the protein CASGPGGLAADTQYF.

The V and J genes are TRBV7-6 and TRBJ2-6, with D tentatively TRBD1 (5 bases). Trimming removed 3 bases at V and 2 bases at J, with 8 bases between. Germline-derived CDR1 and CDR2 are SGHVS and FNYEAQ. The CDR3 extends over 15 amino acids. For the CDR3, the DNA is TGTGCCAGCAGCTTTGCAGGGACTGGGGCCAACGTCCTGACTTTC. Its translation is CASSFAGTGANVLTF.

This chain joins TRBV28 and TRBJ2-7; 8 bases map to TRBD2. Germline V CDR1 and CDR2: MDHEN, SYDVKM. The V and J ends lost 8 bases and 2 bases, in that order; junction bases with no gene match: 8. CDR3 length equals 14 residues. The CDR3 reads CASHRGGGTYEQYF. Here the CDR3 DNA reads TGTGCCAGCCACCGGGGGGGAGGGACCTACGAGCAGTACTTC. The full variable domain, in which reference TRBV28 and TRBJ2-7 provide the parts outside the CDR3, is DVKVTQSSRYLVKRTGEKVFLECVQDMDHENMFWYRQDPGLGLRLIYFSYDVKMKEKGDIPEGYSVSREKKERFSLILESASTNQTSMYLCASHRGGGTYEQYFGPGTRLTVT.

The chain is built from TRBV5-1 and TRBJ1-2, with D possibly being TRBD1 (6 bases). CDR1 and CDR2 from the germline V gene are SGHRS and YFSETQ. V was cut by 2 bases and J by 8 bases, with 16 bases left in between. CDR3 length: 14 amino acids. CDR3 coding DNA: TGCGCCAGCAGCTTCGGACAGCAGAGCAGGGGCTACACCTTC. Translated, it gives CASSFGQQSRGYTF.

The CDR3 DNA reads TGCGCCAGCTCCGGGTCGGCAGATACGCAGTATTTT. Its translation: CASSGSADTQYF. This sequence joins TRBV5-1 and TRBJ2-3; D is uncertain. The germline V gene has CDR1 SGHRS and CDR2 YFSETQ. The CDR3 sequence is 12 residues long. V was pared by 7 bases and J by 4 bases, with 10 bases between.

V is TRBV2 and J is TRBJ2-3; TRBD2 matches 8 bases. Per the germline V gene, CDR1 is SNHLY and CDR2 is FYNNEI. V shed 2 bases, J shed 3 bases, and the junction held 4 bases outside the gene matches. The CDR3 spans 15 residues. The CDR3 DNA follows: TGTGCCAGCAGTGAATCGGGAGGGCCTACAGATACGCAGTATTTT. Translated: CASSESGGPTDTQYF.

The rearrangement joins TRBV5-1 to TRBJ2-7, with TRBD1 identical over 9 bases. Trimming at V came to 0 bases and at J to 5 bases, leaving 3 bases not matched to a gene. Per germline, CDR1 SGHRS and CDR2 YFSETQ. CDR3 length equals 14 residues. As DNA, the CDR3 is TGCGCCAGCAGCTTGGGGGACAGGGTCCACGAGCAGTACTTC. Protein sequence: CASSLGDRVHEQYF.

There are a few counts of this clone. The chain is built from TRBV11-2 and TRBJ2-1; D uncertain. This CDR3 has 15 residues. The ends were cut back, 1 base at V and 3 bases at J, with 10 bases in the middle. From germline, CDR1 is SGHAT and CDR2 FQNNGV. CDR3 residues: CASSLGPSGYNEQFF. The CDR3 DNA reads as TGTGCCAGCAGCTTAGGCCCCAGTGGCTACAATGAGCAGTTCTTC. Using reference TRBV11-2 and TRBJ2-1 for the parts outside the CDR3, the full variable domain is EAGVAQSPRYKIIEKRQSVAFWCNPISGHATLYWYQQILGQGPKLLIQFQNNGVVDDSQLPKDRFSAERLKGVDSTLKIQPAKLEDSAVYLCASSLGPSGYNEQFFGPGTRLTVL.

The chain recombines TRBV5-1 with TRBJ2-7; no definite D call. The CDR3 consists of 13 residues. The V gene's germline CDR1 is SGHRS and CDR2 YFSETQ. V shed 3 bases and J shed 5 bases, with 12 bases lying between them. In DNA form, the CDR3 reads TGCGCCAGCAGCTCCACATTAGCTAACGAGCAGTACTTC. Protein product: CASSSTLANEQYF.

The V call is TRBV3-1 (or the pseudogene TRBV3-2), the J call TRBJ2-2; no clear D gene. Per the germline V gene, CDR1 is LGHDT and CDR2 is YNNKEL (reference sequence). The CDR3 loop spans 15 amino acids. Between the trimmed V and J ends, which lost 0 bases and 4 bases, there was a span of 9 bases. CDR3 loop: CASSQEVAVTGELFF. In DNA, the CDR3 is TGTGCCAGCAGCCAAGAGGTGGCAGTCACCGGGGAGCTGTTTTTT.

V gene TRBV19 combines with J gene TRBJ2-6, with D possibly being TRBD1 (5 bases). V lost 7 bases and J 5 bases, leaving 12 bases between the germline ends. CDR3 length equals 14 residues. Germline CDR1 is LNHDA and CDR2 is SQIVND (reference sequence). The DNA for the CDR3 is TGTGCCAGTACAGGGTTGGGGCGGGCCAACGTCCTGACTTTC. Protein: CASTGLGRANVLTF.